The entry below gives a single T cell receptor beta chain sequence along with its context. The antigen is not known. Method: immunoSEQ multiplex PCR; TCRdb's copy keeps in-frame clones and lacks some. The sample includes about 2.4 million clones, 90% to 95% seen only once; the top ten take around 0.4%. This entry comes from a study of shared clonotypes between healthy human individuals. General study results and limits: In a few donors, around 5% of naive CD4 clonotypes appeared in common. Tissue TCR repertoires likely differ from these blood-only repertoires.

J was trimmed by 0 bases and V by 0 bases; bases with no gene match: 5. Germline loops: CDR1 SGDLS, CDR2 YYNGEE. The CDR3 has 17 amino acids. Sequences were obtained from naive CD4+ T cells from PBMCs. Subset indicated: CD45RA+ positively selected. V usage is TRBV9 and J usage is TRBJ2-1, with 8 nucleotides matching TRBD2. This receptor was obtained from a man in his late teens or twenties in good health. Some clones in this sample may be carry-over from other donors' samples. This CDR3 reads CASSVGGSGASYNEQFF. DNA for the CDR3: TGTGCCAGCAGCGTAGGAGGTAGCGGGGCCTCCTACAATGAGCAGTTCTTC.